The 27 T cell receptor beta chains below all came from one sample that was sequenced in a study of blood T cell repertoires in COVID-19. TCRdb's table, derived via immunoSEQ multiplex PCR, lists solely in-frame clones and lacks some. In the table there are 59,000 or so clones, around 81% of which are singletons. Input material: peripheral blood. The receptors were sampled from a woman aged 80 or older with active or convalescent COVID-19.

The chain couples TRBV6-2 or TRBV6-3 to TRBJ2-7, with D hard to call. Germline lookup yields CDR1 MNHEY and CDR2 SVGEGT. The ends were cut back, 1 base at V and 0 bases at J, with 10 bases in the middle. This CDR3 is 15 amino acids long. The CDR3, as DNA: TGTGCCAGCAGTTACTTCGATAGGAGCTCCTACGAGCAGTACTTC. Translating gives CASSYFDRSSYEQYF.

The CDR3, as DNA: TGTGCCAGCAGCCCAGGGACAGGCATGGGGCAGTATTTT. This encodes CASSPGTGMGQYF. The rearrangement joins TRBV9 to TRBJ2-3, with 8 bases fitting TRBD1. The CDR3 sequence is 13 residues long. Germline V gene sequence: CDR1 SGDLS, CDR2 YYNGEE. J gave up 11 bases and V 4 bases, and 9 bases lay outside the gene matches. Combining the CDR3 with reference TRBV9 and TRBJ2-3 gives the whole variable domain DSGVTQTPKHLITATGQRVTLRCSPRSGDLSVYWYQQSLDQGLQFLIQYYNGEERAKGNILERFSAQQFPDLHSELNLSSLELGDSALYFCASSPGTGMGQYFGPGTRLTVL.

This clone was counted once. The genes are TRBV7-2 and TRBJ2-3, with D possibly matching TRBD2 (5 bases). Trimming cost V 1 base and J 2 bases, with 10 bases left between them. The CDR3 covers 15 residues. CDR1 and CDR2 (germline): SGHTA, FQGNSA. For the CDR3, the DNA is TGTGCCAGCAGCTTAGTGGCGACTACCACAGATACGCAGTATTTT. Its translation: CASSLVATTTDTQYF. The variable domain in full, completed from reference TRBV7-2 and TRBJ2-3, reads GAGVSQSPSNKVTEKGKDVELRCDPISGHTALYWYRQSLGQGLEFLIYFQGNSAPDKSGLPSDRFSAERTGGSVSTLTIQRTQQEDSAVYLCASSLVATTTDTQYFGPGTRLTVL.

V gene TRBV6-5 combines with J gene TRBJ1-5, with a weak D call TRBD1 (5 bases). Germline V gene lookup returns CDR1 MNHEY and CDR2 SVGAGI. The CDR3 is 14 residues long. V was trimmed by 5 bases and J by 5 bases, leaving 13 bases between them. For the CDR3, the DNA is TGTGCCAGCAGTCTACAGGAAGGGCATCAGCCCCAGCATTTT. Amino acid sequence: CASSLQEGHQPQHF.

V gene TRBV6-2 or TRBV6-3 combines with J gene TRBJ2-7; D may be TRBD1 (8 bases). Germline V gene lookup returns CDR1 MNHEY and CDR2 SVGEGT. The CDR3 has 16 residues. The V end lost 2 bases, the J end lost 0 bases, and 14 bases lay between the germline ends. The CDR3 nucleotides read TGTGCCAGCAGTTACCCACAGGGGGGGAGCTCCTACGAGCAGTACTTC. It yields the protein CASSYPQGGSSYEQYF.

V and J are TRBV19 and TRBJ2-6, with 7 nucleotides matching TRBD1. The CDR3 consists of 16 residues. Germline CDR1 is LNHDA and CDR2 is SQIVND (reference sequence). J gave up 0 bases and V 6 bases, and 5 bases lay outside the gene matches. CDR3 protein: CASSPGTASGANVLTF. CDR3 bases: TGTGCCAGTAGCCCAGGGACAGCCTCTGGGGCCAACGTCCTGACTTTC.

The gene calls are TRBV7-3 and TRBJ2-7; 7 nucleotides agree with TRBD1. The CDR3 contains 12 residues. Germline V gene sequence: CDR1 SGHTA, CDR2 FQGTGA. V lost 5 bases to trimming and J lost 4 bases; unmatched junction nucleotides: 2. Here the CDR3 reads CASSPDRYEQYF. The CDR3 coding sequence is TGTGCCAGCAGCCCGGACAGGTACGAGCAGTACTTC.

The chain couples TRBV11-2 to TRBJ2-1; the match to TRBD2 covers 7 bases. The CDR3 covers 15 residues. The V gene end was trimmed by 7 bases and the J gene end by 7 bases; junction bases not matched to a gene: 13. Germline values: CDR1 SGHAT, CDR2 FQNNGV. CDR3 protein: CASNPGGGGRNEQFF. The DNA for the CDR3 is TGTGCCAGCAATCCCGGTGGCGGGGGAAGGAATGAGCAGTTCTTC.

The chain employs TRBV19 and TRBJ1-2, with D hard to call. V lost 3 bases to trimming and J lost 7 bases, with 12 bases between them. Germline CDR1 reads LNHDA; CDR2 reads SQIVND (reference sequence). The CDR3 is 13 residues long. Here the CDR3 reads CASSIASVLGYTF. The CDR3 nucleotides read TGTGCCAGTAGTATCGCCTCGGTACTTGGCTACACCTTC.

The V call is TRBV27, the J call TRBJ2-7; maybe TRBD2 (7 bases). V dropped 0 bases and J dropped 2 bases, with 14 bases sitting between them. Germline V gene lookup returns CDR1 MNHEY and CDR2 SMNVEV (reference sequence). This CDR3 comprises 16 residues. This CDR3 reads CASSLSPAGATYEQYF. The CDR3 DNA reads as TGTGCCAGCAGTTTATCTCCCGCGGGGGCAACCTACGAGCAGTACTTC.

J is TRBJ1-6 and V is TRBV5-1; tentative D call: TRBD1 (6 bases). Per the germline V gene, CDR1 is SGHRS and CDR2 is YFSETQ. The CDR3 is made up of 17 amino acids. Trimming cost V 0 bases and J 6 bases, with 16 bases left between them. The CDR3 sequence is CASSLATGGPGNSPLHF. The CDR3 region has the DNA TGCGCCAGCAGCTTGGCCACTGGGGGCCCCGGTAATTCACCCCTCCACTTT.

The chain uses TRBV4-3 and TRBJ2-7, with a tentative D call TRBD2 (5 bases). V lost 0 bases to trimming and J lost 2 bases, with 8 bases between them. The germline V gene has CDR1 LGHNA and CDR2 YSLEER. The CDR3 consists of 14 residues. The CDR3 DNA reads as TGCGCCAGCAGCCAAGATTCCGGGACCTACGAGCAGTACTTC. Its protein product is CASSQDSGTYEQYF.

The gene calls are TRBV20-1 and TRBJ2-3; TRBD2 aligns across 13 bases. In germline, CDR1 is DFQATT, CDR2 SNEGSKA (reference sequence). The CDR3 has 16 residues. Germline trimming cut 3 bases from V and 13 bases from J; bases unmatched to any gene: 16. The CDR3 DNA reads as TGCAGTGCTAGTCGCTCTGCCCGGACTAGCGGGGGAGTAGAGTATTTT. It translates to CSASRSARTSGGVEYF.

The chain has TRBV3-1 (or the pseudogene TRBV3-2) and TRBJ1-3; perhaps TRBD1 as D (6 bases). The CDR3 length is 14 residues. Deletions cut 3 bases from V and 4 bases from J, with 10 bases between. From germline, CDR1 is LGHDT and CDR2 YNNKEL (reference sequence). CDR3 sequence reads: CASSHWTEGNTIYF. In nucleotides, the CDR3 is TGTGCCAGCAGCCACTGGACAGAGGGAAACACCATATATTTT.

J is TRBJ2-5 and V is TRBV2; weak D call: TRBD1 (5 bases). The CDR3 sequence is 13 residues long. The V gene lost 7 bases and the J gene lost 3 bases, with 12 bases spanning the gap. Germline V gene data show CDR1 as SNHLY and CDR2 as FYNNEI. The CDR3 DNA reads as TGTGCCAGCATCCTCAGGGTGGAAGAGACCCAGTACTTC. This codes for CASILRVEETQYF.

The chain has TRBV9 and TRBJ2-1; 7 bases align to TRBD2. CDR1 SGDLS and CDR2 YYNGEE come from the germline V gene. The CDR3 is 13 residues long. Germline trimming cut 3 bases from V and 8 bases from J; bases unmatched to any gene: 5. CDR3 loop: CASSGTRGYEQFF. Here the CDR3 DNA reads TGTGCCAGCAGCGGGACTAGGGGCTATGAGCAGTTCTTC.

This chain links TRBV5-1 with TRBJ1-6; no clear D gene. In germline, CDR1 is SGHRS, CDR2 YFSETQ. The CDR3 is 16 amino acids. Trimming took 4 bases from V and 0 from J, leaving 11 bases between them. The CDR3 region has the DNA TGCGCCAGCAGCCCGACACCCAGCTCCTATAATTCACCCCTCCACTTT. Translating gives CASSPTPSSYNSPLHF.

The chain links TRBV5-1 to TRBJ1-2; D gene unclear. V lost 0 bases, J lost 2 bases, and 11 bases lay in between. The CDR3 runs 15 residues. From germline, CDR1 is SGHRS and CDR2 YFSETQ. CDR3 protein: CASSLGPTENYGYTF. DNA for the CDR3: TGCGCCAGCAGCTTGGGACCTACAGAGAACTATGGCTACACCTTC.

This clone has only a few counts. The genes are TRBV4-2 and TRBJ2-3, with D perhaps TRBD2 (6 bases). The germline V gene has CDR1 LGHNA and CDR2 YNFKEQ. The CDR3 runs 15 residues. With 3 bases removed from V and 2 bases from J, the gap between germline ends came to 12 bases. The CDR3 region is CASSQGGAFTDTQYF. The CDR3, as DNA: TGTGCCAGCAGCCAGGGCGGGGCATTCACAGATACGCAGTATTTT.

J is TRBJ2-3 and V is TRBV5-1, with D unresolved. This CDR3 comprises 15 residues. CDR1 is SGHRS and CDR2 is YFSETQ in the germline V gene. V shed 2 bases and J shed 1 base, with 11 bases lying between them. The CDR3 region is CASSFEDKRTDTQYF. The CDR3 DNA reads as TGCGCCAGCAGCTTCGAAGACAAACGCACAGATACGCAGTATTTT. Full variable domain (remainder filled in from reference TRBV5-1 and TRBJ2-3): KAGVTQTPRYLIKTRGQQVTLSCSPISGHRSVSWYQQTPGQGLQFLFEYFSETQRNKGNFPGRFSGRQFSNSRSEMNVSTLELGDSALYLCASSFEDKRTDTQYFGPGTRLTVL.

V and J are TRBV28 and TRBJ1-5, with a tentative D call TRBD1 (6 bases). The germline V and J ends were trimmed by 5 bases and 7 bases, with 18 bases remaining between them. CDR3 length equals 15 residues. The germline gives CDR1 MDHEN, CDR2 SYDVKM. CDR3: CASSPPRGGRQPQHF. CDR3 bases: TGTGCCAGCAGTCCTCCTCGAGGGGGAAGGCAGCCCCAGCATTTT.

The CDR3 is CASRLGTGVPEQYF. Here the CDR3 DNA reads TGCGCCAGCAGACTCGGGACAGGGGTACCCGAGCAGTACTTC. The chain is built from TRBV5-1 and TRBJ2-7, with 10 nucleotides matching TRBD1. Germline CDR1 is SGHRS and CDR2 is YFSETQ. The CDR3 covers 14 residues. The J segment lost 6 bases and the V segment lost 5 bases, leaving 8 bases of the junction unmatched.

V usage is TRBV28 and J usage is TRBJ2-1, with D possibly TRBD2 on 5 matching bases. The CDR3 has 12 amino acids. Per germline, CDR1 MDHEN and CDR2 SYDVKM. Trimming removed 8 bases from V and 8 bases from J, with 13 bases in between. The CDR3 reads CASEGEPYEQFF. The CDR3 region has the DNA TGTGCCAGCGAGGGCGAGCCCTATGAGCAGTTCTTC.

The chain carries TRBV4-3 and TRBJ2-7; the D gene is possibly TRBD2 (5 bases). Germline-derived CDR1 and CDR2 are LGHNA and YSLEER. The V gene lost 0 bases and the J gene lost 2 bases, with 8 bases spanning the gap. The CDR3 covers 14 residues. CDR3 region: CASSQDGITYEQYF. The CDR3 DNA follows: TGCGCCAGCAGCCAAGACGGGATCACCTACGAGCAGTACTTC.

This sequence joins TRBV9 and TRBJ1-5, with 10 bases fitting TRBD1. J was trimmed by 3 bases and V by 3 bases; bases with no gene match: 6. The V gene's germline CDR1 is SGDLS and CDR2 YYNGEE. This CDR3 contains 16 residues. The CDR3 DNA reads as TGTGCCAGCAGCGGCGGGACAGGGGAGGTCAATCAGCCCCAGCATTTT. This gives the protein CASSGGTGEVNQPQHF.

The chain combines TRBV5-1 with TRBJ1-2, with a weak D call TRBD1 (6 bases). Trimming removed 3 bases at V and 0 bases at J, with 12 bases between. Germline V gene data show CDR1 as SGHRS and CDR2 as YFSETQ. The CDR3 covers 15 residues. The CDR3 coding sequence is TGCGCCAGCAGCTCGACAGGTAGTACTAACTATGGCTACACCTTC. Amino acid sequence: CASSSTGSTNYGYTF.

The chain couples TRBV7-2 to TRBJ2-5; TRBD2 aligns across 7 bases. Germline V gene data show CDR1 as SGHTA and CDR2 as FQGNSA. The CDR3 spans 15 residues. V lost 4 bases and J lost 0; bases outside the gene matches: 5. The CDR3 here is CASSSGGMYQETQYF. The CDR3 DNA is TGTGCCAGCAGCTCCGGGGGGATGTACCAAGAGACCCAGTACTTC.